The 5 T cell receptor beta chains presented below share a single source sample, sequenced in a study of blood T cell repertoires in COVID-19. Assay used: immunoSEQ multiplex PCR; TCRdb lists only in-frame clones, some missing. The repertoire consists of around 180,000 clones, with 86% occurring once and the leading ten covering roughly 2.9%. Source material: peripheral blood. These receptors originate from a woman aged 25 to 45 with active or convalescent COVID-19.

The chain joins TRBV25-1 to TRBJ2-3; 8 bases are shared with TRBD2. The CDR3 extends over 17 amino acids. From germline, CDR1 is MGHDK and CDR2 SYGVNS. V was pared by 5 bases and J by 2 bases, with 12 bases of the junction left unmatched. CDR3 nucleotide sequence: TGTGCCAGCAGTCCCCTGAATAGCGGGATGTTCACAGATACGCAGTATTTT. Encoded protein: CASSPLNSGMFTDTQYF.

This chain connects TRBV6-5 to TRBJ1-1, with D tentatively TRBD1 (5 bases). With 5 bases removed from V and 1 base from J, the gap between germline ends came to 14 bases. Germline V gives CDR1 MNHEY, CDR2 SVGAGI. The CDR3 spans 15 residues. As DNA, the CDR3 is TGTGCCAGCAGTACCCCGGGTCAGGGGAACACTGAAGCTTTCTTT. Amino acid sequence: CASSTPGQGNTEAFF.

This clone was observed a few times. The rearrangement links TRBV29-1 to TRBJ1-4; no definite D call. This CDR3 has 14 residues. Germline V CDR1 and CDR2: SQVTM, ANQGSEA. V lost 4 bases, J lost 0 bases, and 9 bases lay in between. DNA for the CDR3: TGCAGCGTTGCAGTCCTTGCAACTAATGAAAAACTGTTTTTT. This translates into CSVAVLATNEKLFF.

This clone was observed once. One end of the junction is discordant with germline, which a read error may explain. Other DNA sequences in the sample encode the same CDR3. V gene TRBV5-1 combines with J gene TRBJ2-5; 9 bases agree with TRBD2. Looked up from germline, CDR1 is SGHRS and CDR2 is YFSETQ. The CDR3 length is 16 residues. CDR3 bases: TGCGCCAGCAGCCCCACGAGCGGGGGGCTTCCGGAGACTCAGTACTTC. Its protein is CASSPTSGGLPETQYF.

The chain joins TRBV6-4 to TRBJ2-2, with 9 bases aligning to TRBD1. The CDR3 consists of 17 residues. Germline V gene sequence: CDR1 MRHNA, CDR2 SNTAGT. Trimming removed 3 bases from V and 3 bases from J; junction bases left unmatched: 8. CDR3 region: CASSDGQGMSDTGELFF. CDR3 nucleotide sequence: TGTGCCAGCAGTGATGGACAGGGGATGAGTGACACCGGGGAGCTGTTTTTT.